The clone carrying this T cell receptor (beta chain) showed up just a few times. As yet, its antigen is unknown. Stated time point: after neoadjuvant nivolumab, at surgical resection. No culture or expansion preceded analysis of these blood cells. Clones were sequenced by immunoSEQ multiplex PCR, and TCRdb holds only the in-frame ones, with some missing. The table records just under 70,000 clones, roughly 85% of them present only once. These data originate in a study of neoadjuvant anti-PD-1 for oral cavity cancer. Study conclusions and caveats: Higher pretreatment blood Treg/Th17 ratios correlated with higher pretreatment blood and lower post-treatment tumor TCRbeta clonality.

The sequencing here drew on PBMCs, taken after nivolumab (anti-PD-1) treatment. This clonotype was obtained from a person aged 35-79 years with oral cavity squamous cell carcinoma.

CDR3 sequence (DNA): TGTGCCAGCAGCTGGACCCGCACAGATACGCAGTATTTT. This translates into CASSWTRTDTQYF. The rearrangement uses TRBV11-3 and TRBJ2-3; the D is unclear. In germline, CDR1 is SGHNT, CDR2 YENEEA. Trimming removed 4 bases at V and 1 base at J, with 6 bases between. The CDR3 runs to 13 residues.